What follows is one T cell receptor beta chain and its context. The sample belongs to a study of blood T cell repertoires in COVID-19. Donors were grouped by their self-reported clinical history. Generated by immunoSEQ multiplex PCR, the TCRdb table keeps only in-frame clones and is missing some. The table includes approximately 220,000 clones, around 87% detected once. With V trimmed by 2 bases and J by 0 bases, 6 bases remained unmatched. The length of the CDR3 is 16 residues. From germline, CDR1 is MNHEY and CDR2 SVGEGT. This TCR derives from a man in his thirties or forties who had been exposed to COVID-19. Specimen: PBMCs or T cells enriched from blood (not recorded which). This chain joins TRBV6-2 or TRBV6-3 and TRBJ1-1; the match to TRBD1 covers 7 bases. The DNA of the CDR3 is TGTGCCAGCAGTTACGAGCAGGGGGAGATGAACACTGAAGCTTTCTTT. It yields the protein CASSYEQGEMNTEAFF.